This paragraph covers one T cell receptor (beta chain) sequence. It has no known antigen specificity. The record has no base qualities; no much larger clone is one base away. The data derive from a study of response to subunit inactivated influenza vaccine (dated by TCRdb to 2016 to 2019). Notes on the research overall: Deep quantitative profiling of the T cell receptor repertoire was used in the study to follow responses to a trivalent subunit inactivated influenza vaccine. Overall study outcomes, separate from this receptor: It was suggested by the authors that each seasonal influenza vaccination may recruit only a limited number of new T cells.

The germline V gene encodes CDR1 SEHNR and CDR2 FQNEAQ (reference sequence). The CDR3, cysteine through phenylalanine, is 16 amino acids long. Only CDR3 DNA is held: 48 bases, read in frame from base 1. At the junction V is shortened by 5 bases and J by 4 bases, with 17 bases in between. To prepare the library, RT-PCR was applied. Sequencer: Illumina HiSeq 2500. TCRdb redid the processing of the public reads, applying fastp at Q25 and MiXCR, and retained in-frame beta chains. Every CDR3 protein is listed once, alongside the most common genes and DNA of its rows. The sample records around 750,000 distinct CDR3 sequences, around 20% of which are singletons. Of the sample, 9.5% to 13% falls within the top ten clones.

The TCR comes from a man aged 50 or older who received an inactivated influenza vaccine. Donor details come from another sample of the same person, matched by shared clones. The sample was PBMCs from blood, taken 4 to 6 days after vaccination. The chain is encoded by TRBV7-9 joined to TRBJ2-2; there is no confident call for the D gene. The CDR3 reads as follows: CASSHSATSATGELFF. The sequenced DNA is TGTGCCAGCAGCCACTCTGCGACTTCGGCCACCGGGGAGCTGTTTTTT.